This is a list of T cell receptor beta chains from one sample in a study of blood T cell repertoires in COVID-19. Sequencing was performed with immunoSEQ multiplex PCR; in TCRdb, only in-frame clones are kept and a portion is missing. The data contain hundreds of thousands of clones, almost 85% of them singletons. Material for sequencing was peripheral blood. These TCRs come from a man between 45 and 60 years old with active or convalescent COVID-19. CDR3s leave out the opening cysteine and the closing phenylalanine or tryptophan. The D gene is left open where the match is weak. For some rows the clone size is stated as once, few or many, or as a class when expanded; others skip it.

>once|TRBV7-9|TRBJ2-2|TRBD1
ASSPGSFGTGESGELF
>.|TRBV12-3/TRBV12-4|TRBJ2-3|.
ASSPGWADTQY
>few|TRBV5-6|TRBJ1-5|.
ASSRWNQPQH
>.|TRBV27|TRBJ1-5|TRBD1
ASRSLTGERANQPQH
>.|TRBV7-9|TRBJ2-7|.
ASRSQGYEQY
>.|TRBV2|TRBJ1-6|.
ASSDGAEYNSPLH
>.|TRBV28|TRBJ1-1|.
ASSLSGNTEAF
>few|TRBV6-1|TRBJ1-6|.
ASSEAAGVGGNSPLH
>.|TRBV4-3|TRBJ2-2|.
ASSPLPGSANTGELF
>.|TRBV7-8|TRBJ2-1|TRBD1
ASLRTGGADEEQF
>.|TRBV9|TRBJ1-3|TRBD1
ASSRTRGFRDTIY
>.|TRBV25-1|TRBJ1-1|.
ASSESQGMNTEAF
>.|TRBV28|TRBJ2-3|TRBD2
ASSDPPGTSGSGISTDTQY
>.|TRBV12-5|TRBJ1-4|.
ASRTSMVEKLF
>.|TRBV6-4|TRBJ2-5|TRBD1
ASSDSGQGMETQY
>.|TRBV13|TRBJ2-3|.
ASSFNGATDTQY
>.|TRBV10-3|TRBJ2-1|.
ATRGREYNEQF